The T cell receptor beta chain under discussion was sequenced for a study of blood T cell repertoires in COVID-19. Study processing details: Reference gene primer amplification gave estimated nucleated cell counts. Clones were read by immunoSEQ multiplex PCR, and TCRdb kept only the in-frame ones, dropping some. V and J calls and clone size are copied from that table; D and trimming were computed from the DNA. The data contain approximately 480,000 clones, roughly 90% of them singletons. This clone came up once. The sample contains more than one DNA sequence encoding this CDR3. This CDR3 has 13 amino acids. V gave up 1 base and J gave up 4 bases, with 9 bases separating them. Germline V gives CDR1 SGHRS, CDR2 YFSETQ.

The material sequenced was PBMCs or T cells enriched from blood (not recorded which). The receptor comes from a woman between 18 and 29 years old who had recovered from COVID-19. The J gene is TRBJ2-7, the V gene TRBV5-1, with D uncertain. Written as DNA, the CDR3 is TGCGCCAGCAGCTTGACCGGTAGTTACGAGCAGTACTTC. Protein sequence: CASSLTGSYEQYF.